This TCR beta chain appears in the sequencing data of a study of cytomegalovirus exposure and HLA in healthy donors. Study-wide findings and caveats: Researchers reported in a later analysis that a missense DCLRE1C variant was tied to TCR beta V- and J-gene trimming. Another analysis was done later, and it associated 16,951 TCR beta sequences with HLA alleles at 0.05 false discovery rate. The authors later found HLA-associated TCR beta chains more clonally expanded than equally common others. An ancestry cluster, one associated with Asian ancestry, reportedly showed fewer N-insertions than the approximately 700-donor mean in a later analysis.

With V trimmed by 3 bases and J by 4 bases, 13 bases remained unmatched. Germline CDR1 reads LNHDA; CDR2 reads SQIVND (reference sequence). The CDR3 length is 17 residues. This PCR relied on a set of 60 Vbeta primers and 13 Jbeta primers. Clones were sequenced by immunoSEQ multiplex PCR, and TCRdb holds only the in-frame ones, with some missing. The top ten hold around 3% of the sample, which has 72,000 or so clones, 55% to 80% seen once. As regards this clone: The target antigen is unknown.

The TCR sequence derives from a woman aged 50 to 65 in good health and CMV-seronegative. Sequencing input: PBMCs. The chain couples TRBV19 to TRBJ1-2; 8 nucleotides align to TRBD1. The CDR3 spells CASSIGGAGGLVYGYTF. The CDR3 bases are TGTGCCAGTAGTATCGGTGGAGCAGGGGGCCTCGTCTATGGCTACACCTTC.